These 20 T cell receptor beta chains were sequenced from one sample in a study of blood T cells in healthy people across ages. A J-beta primer mix and a sample-barcoded 5' primer were used in a second PCR of about 7 to 12 cycles. Each CDR3 protein gets one entry after TCRdb re-called the 5' RACE reads with MiXCR. The sample includes roughly 800,000 distinct CDR3 sequences, roughly 64% of them seen just once. The sample taken for sequencing was blood. These receptors came from a man younger than 45 in good health.

The CDR3 protein is CASSEAGGKGQPQHF. CDR3 DNA sequence: TGTGCCAGCAGTGAAGCGGGGGGCAAGGGTCAGCCCCAGCATTTT. The chain uses TRBV6-1 and TRBJ1-5; D perhaps matches TRBD1 (6 bases). This CDR3 comprises 15 residues. The germline CDR1 and CDR2 sequences are MNHNS and SASEGT. Deletions cut 0 bases from V and 6 bases from J, with 12 bases between.

The V gene is TRBV20-1, the J gene TRBJ2-1; 7 nucleotides match TRBD2. This CDR3 region has 13 residues. CDR1 is DFQATT, CDR2 SNEGSKA, per germline (reference sequence). The CDR3 loop is CATWAGEDNEQFF. The CDR3 region has the DNA TGCGCGACCTGGGCGGGAGAAGACAATGAGCAGTTCTTC.

Regarding this clonotype: An end of the junction differs from the germline gene, which may be a read error. The genes are TRBV3-1 and TRBJ1-2; TRBD1 might be the D (6 bases). This CDR3 spans 14 amino acids. Germline values: CDR1 LGHDT, CDR2 YNNKEL (reference sequence). CDR3 in amino acids: CASSQEDSFDGHTF. The CDR3 DNA reads as TGTGCCAGCAGCCAAGAGGACAGCTTCGATGGCCACACCTTC.

This clonotype was recorded a few times. The chain carries TRBV7-2 and TRBJ2-1; weak D call: TRBD1 (5 bases). Trimming pared 4 bases from V and 0 bases from J, leaving 16 bases between. Germline V gene lookup returns CDR1 SGHTA and CDR2 FQGNSA. The CDR3 consists of 17 residues. CDR3 nucleotides: TGTGCCAGCAGCTCCCGACGTCAGGGCCTCTCCTACAATGAGCAGTTCTTC. It codes for CASSSRRQGLSYNEQFF.

This clonotype came up a few times. The CDR3, as DNA: TGTGCCAGCAGCCAAGACCTCGGGGGGGCCCTTGAGCAGTTCTTC. Translation: CASSQDLGGALEQFF. The J gene is TRBJ2-1, the V gene TRBV3-1; 8 bases fit TRBD2. V was pared by 0 bases and J by 9 bases, with 7 bases of the junction left unmatched. Germline lookup yields CDR1 LGHDT and CDR2 YNNKEL (reference sequence). CDR3 size: 15 residues.

The rearrangement links TRBV6-6 to TRBJ2-1; no definite D call. Germline V lookup: CDR1 MNHNY, CDR2 SVGAGI (reference sequence). V lost 2 bases to trimming and J lost 7 bases, with 3 bases between them. The CDR3 runs 11 residues. The CDR3 loop reads CASSYANEQFF. The CDR3 region has the DNA TGTGCCAGCAGTTACGCAAATGAGCAGTTCTTC.

The genes are TRBV7-9 and TRBJ2-6; TRBD1 matches 10 bases. CDR1 is SEHNR and CDR2 is FQNEAQ in the germline V gene (reference sequence). The CDR3 sequence is 18 residues long. After removal of 5 bases from V and 4 bases from J, the junction contained 11 bases not matched to a gene. CDR3 nucleotide sequence: TGTGCCAGCAGCGCCCGGGACAGGGGACGTTGGGGGGCCAACGTCCTGACTTTC. Its translation: CASSARDRGRWGANVLTF.

V usage is TRBV5-1 and J usage is TRBJ1-2; D call uncertain. The germline V gene has CDR1 SGHRS and CDR2 YFSETQ. The CDR3 runs 14 residues. V was shortened by 0 bases and J by 4 bases, with 10 bases between the two germline ends. The CDR3 DNA reads as TGCGCCAGCAGCTTGGACGGAGGACGCTATGGCTACACCTTC. Translated, it gives CASSLDGGRYGYTF.

The gene calls are TRBV4-2 and TRBJ1-2; D is unresolved. V lost 4 bases and J 2 bases, leaving 8 bases between the germline ends. Germline CDR1 and CDR2: LGHNA and YNFKEQ. The CDR3 is 13 residues long. CDR3 in DNA: TGTGCCAGCAGCCCACCAATCAACTATGGCTACACCTTC. Its protein is CASSPPINYGYTF.

This clonotype occurred a few times. The rearrangement uses TRBV6-2 or TRBV6-3 and TRBJ2-1; the D is unclear. The length of the CDR3 is 12 residues. The germline V gene has CDR1 MNHEY and CDR2 SVGEGT. V dropped 2 bases and J dropped 10 bases, with 9 bases sitting between them. Here the CDR3 reads CASSYALVEQFF. The CDR3 DNA reads TGTGCCAGCAGTTACGCATTGGTCGAGCAGTTCTTC.

As concerns this clonotype: No conserved phenylalanine or tryptophan ends this CDR3, so it is likely a read error. The rearrangement uses TRBV7-2 and TRBJ2-1; TRBD2 agrees at 11 bases. Germline V gene lookup returns CDR1 SGHTA and CDR2 FQGNSA. V lost 0 bases to trimming and J lost 13 bases; unmatched junction nucleotides: 5. The CDR3 runs to 14 residues. The CDR3 coding sequence is TGTGCCAGCAGCTTAGCGCGACTAGCGGGAACCCAGTTCGTC. Encoded protein: CASSLARLAGTQFV.

This clonotype has only one observation. The chain uses TRBV12-3 or TRBV12-4 and TRBJ2-7; the match to TRBD2 covers 10 bases. The ends lost 4 bases at V and 3 bases at J; junction bases unmatched: 9. This CDR3 contains 16 residues. Written as DNA, the CDR3 is TGTGCCAGCAGTTCCGGGACTAGCGTAGATCACTACGAGCAGTACTTC. Protein: CASSSGTSVDHYEQYF.

Turning to this clonotype: The junction does not match germline at one end; this may be a read error. The chain recombines TRBV20-1 with TRBJ2-1, with TRBD2 matching 9 bases. The CDR3 contains 15 residues. Germline V gives CDR1 DFQATT, CDR2 SNEGSKA (reference sequence). The CDR3 protein is CSTRGASGNYNEQFF. CDR3 nucleotides: TGCAGTACTAGAGGGGCTAGCGGGAATTACAATGAGCAGTTCTTC.

The DNA of the CDR3 is TGTGCCAGCAGCTTAATGGGACAGGGGAACACCGGGGAGCTGTTTTTT. It codes for CASSLMGQGNTGELFF. This chain uses TRBV7-3 with TRBJ2-2, with TRBD1 identical over 9 bases. Germline V lookup: CDR1 SGHTA, CDR2 FQGTGA. The CDR3 runs 16 residues. V was clipped by 1 base and J by 1 base; unmatched bases: 1.

The J gene is TRBJ2-4, the V gene TRBV10-3; 7 bases are a match to TRBD1. The end of the DNA fits TRBJ2-7 better, so the J call may be wrong. The CDR3 totals 18 residues. Germline V gene lookup returns CDR1 ENHRY and CDR2 SYGVKD. CDR3 sequence (DNA): TGTGCCATCAGTGAGGAGGGGGCCGGGATGATCGGCCTCTACGAGCAGTACTTC. The encoded protein is CAISEEGAGMIGLYEQYF.

The chain employs TRBV20-1 and TRBJ2-7, with 8 bases identical to TRBD1. Germline lookup yields CDR1 DFQATT and CDR2 SNEGSKA (reference sequence). The CDR3 is 13 amino acids. V was pared by 2 bases and J by 6 bases, with 6 bases of the junction left unmatched. The CDR3: CSARPQGESEQYF. In nucleotides, the CDR3 is TGCAGTGCTAGACCACAGGGGGAGTCCGAGCAGTACTTC.

This clonotype came up a few times. The chain carries TRBV19 and TRBJ2-3, with 7 positions matching TRBD2. V lost 3 bases, J lost 5 bases, and 5 bases stayed unmatched. The CDR3 is 14 amino acids. CDR1 is LNHDA and CDR2 is SQIVND in the germline V gene (reference sequence). CDR3 sequence: CASSMREWVDTQYF. In DNA, the CDR3 is TGTGCCAGTAGTATGCGGGAGTGGGTAGATACGCAGTATTTT.

In nucleotides, the CDR3 is TGTGCCAGCTTGGGACAGGGCGTCCGTCCGCAGGGCGGGTACGAGCAGTACTTC. This gives the protein CASLGQGVRPQGGYEQYF. The gene calls are TRBV28 and TRBJ2-7; 9 nucleotides agree with TRBD1. V gave up 8 bases and J gave up 4 bases; unmatched junction bases: 21. The length of the CDR3 is 18 residues. The germline CDR1 and CDR2 sequences are MDHEN and SYDVKM.

The chain is built from TRBV6-2 or TRBV6-3 and TRBJ2-1, with D tentatively TRBD1 (6 bases). There are 13 residues in the CDR3. Trimming left V 2 bases short and J 8 bases short, with 10 bases between. From germline, CDR1 is MNHEY and CDR2 SVGEGT. The DNA for the CDR3 is TGTGCCAGCAGTTACCGGGCAGGGGATGAGCAGTTCTTC. Protein sequence: CASSYRAGDEQFF.

The chain combines TRBV11-2 with TRBJ1-4; D is ambiguous. Germline CDR1 SGHAT, CDR2 FQNNGV. The V gene lost 1 base and the J gene lost 7 bases, with 10 bases spanning the gap. The CDR3 has 14 amino acids. DNA for the CDR3: TGTGCCAGCAGCTTAGTCTCTGAATCTGAAAAACTGTTTTTT. This gives the protein CASSLVSESEKLFF.